This T cell receptor (beta chain) was sequenced in a study of monozygotic twins with inflammatory bowel disease. UMIs were attached via template switching, each with a 6-nucleotide sample barcode. TCRdb re-called the 5' RACE reads; one entry per CDR3 protein, DNA not given. Its table records around 150,000 distinct CDR3 sequences. Germline CDR1 is SGHRS and CDR2 is YFSETQ. The CDR3 contains 16 residues. About this clonotype itself: Its target is unknown.

Study-wide results and limits: The authors note that differing immunosuppressive treatments may have added variability to patient repertoires. Repertoire similarity did not differ between concordant and discordant twins, possibly owing to limited power.

What was sequenced was blood. The receptor was derived from a human donor with ulcerative colitis or Crohn's disease, or a healthy co-twin of an affected twin (not recorded which). This chain uses TRBV5-1 with TRBJ2-7; there is no DNA to check the TCRdb D call of TRBD1. CDR3: CASSLGGQGLFYEQYF. Full variable domain (remainder filled in from reference TRBV5-1 and TRBJ2-7): KAGVTQTPRYLIKTRGQQVTLSCSPISGHRSVSWYQQTPGQGLQFLFEYFSETQRNKGNFPGRFSGRQFSNSRSEMNVSTLELGDSALYLCASSLGGQGLFYEQYFGPGTRLTVT.